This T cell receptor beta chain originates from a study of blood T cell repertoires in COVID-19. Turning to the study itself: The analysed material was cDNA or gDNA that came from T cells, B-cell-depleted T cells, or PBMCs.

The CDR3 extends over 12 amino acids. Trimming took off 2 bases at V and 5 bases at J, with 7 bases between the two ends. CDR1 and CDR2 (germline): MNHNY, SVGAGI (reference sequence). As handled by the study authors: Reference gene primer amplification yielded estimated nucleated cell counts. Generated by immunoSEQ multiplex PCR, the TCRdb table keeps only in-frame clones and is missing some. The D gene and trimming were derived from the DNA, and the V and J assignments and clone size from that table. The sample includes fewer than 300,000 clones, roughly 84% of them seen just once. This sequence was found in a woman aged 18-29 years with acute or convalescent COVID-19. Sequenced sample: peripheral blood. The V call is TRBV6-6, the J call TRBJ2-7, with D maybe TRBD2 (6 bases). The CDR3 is CASSYGGNEQYF. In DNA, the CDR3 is TGTGCCAGCAGTTACGGGGGGAACGAGCAGTACTTC.